The sequence of this T cell receptor (beta chain) was determined in a study of naive and memory T cell subsets. An equimolar mix of two oligonucleotides served as the beta constant-region primer for TRBC1 and TRBC2. Nested alpha and beta constant-region primers with the SP2 primer drove four PCR rounds on ligated cDNA. Each CDR3 protein is one row after TCRdb ran MiXCR on the UMI-ligation and nested PCR reads. The table shows some 82,000 distinct CDR3 sequences, with over 9% occurring only once. This clonotype was detected only a few times. Its antigen is undetermined. Study results and caveats: Possibly reflecting memory cells re-expressing CD45RA, a few larger clonotypes occurred in naive repertoires, especially CD8. Gini index rose across naive, CM, EM and EMRA in CD4 and CD8. Over 90% of naive TCR sequences appeared only once, unlike memory subsets. There was no ground truth to check naive and memory subset results.

CDR1 and CDR2 (germline): ENHRY, SYGVKD. Deletions cut 2 bases from V and 2 bases from J, with 10 bases between. The CDR3 consists of 16 residues. Separate alpha and beta amplification began at the second PCR step. The sequence came from a human donor in good health. This rearrangement joins TRBV10-3 to TRBJ2-6; perhaps D is TRBD1 or TRBD2 (5 bases each). Input material: naive CD4+ T cells from blood. CDR3 sequence reads: CAISEGGTTGANVLTF. CDR3 DNA sequence: TGTGCCATCAGTGAGGGGGGTACTACTGGGGCCAACGTCCTGACTTTC.